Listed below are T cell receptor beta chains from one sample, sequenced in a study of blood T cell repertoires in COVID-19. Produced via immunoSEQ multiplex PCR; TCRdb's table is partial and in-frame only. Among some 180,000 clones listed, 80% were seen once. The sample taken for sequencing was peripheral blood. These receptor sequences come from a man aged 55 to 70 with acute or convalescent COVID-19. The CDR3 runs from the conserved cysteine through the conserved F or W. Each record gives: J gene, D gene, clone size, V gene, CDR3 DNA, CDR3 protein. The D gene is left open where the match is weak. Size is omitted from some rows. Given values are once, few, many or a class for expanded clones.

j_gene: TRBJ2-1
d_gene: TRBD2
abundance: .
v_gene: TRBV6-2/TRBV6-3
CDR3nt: TGTGCCAGCAGTTACTCGATTTTGGCGGGGGTCTACAATGAGCAGTTCTTC
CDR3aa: CASSYSILAGVYNEQFF

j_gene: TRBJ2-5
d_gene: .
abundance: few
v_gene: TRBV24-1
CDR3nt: TGTGCCACCAGTCCGGGGGGCGGGGAGACCCAGTACTTC
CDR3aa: CATSPGGGETQYF

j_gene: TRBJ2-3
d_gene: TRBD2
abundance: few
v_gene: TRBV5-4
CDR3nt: TGTGCCAGCAGCTCCAACGAGCCACTAGCGGAGTTT
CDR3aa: CASSSNEPLAEF

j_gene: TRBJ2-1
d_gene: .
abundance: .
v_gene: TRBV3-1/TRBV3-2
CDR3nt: TGTGCCAGCAGCCAAGATCTCGGGTCCTACAATGAGCAGTTCTTC
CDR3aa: CASSQDLGSYNEQFF

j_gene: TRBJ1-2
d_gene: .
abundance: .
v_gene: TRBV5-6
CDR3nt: TGTGCCAGCAGCGAACCCAGGGTTGCCTATGGCTACACCTTC
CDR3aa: CASSEPRVAYGYTF

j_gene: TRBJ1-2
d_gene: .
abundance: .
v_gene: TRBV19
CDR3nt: TGTGCCAGTAGTCCTCAGGGATCTGGCTACACCTTC
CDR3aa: CASSPQGSGYTF

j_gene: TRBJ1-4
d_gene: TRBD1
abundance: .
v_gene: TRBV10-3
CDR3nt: TGTGCCATCAGTGGGGGTCGAACAGGGGGCTTGGGTGAAAAACTGTTTTTT
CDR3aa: CAISGGRTGGLGEKLFF

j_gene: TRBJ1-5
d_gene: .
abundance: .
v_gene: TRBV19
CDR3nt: TGTGCCAGTAGTATCCGGGGCAGGGAGGAGCCCCAGCATTTT
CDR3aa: CASSIRGREEPQHF

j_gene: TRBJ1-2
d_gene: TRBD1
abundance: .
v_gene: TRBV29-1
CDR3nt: TGCAGCGTTGAAGACAGGCAGGGGGCGGGTGGCTACACCTTC
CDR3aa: CSVEDRQGAGGYTF

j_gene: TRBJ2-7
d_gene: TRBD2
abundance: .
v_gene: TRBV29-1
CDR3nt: TGCAGCGCTACTAGCGGGGCCTCCTACGAGCAGTACTTC
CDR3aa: CSATSGASYEQYF

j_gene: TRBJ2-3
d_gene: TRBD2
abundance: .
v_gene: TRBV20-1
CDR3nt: TGCAGTGCTAGTTCTAGCGGGAGGTTTCCGACCGAACAGTATTTT
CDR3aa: CSASSSGRFPTEQYF

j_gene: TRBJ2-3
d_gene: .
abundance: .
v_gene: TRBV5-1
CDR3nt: TGCGCCAGCAGCCCACAGACTAGAGGGGGCACAGATACGCAGTATTTT
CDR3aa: CASSPQTRGGTDTQYF

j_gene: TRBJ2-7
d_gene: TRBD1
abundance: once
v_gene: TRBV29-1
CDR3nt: TGCAGCGTCAGCCAGGGGGCGGGCTCCTACGAGCAGTACTTC
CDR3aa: CSVSQGAGSYEQYF

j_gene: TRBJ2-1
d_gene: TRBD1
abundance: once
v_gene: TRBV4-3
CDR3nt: TGCGCCAGCAGCCAGGACAGGGTGTTATACAATGAGCAGTTCTTC
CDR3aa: CASSQDRVLYNEQFF

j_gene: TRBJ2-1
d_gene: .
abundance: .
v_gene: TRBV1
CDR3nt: TGCACCAGCAGCCAAGATAATTTATATAGCGGGGGTAGCAATGAGCAGTTCTTC
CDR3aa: CTSSQDNLYSGGSNEQFF

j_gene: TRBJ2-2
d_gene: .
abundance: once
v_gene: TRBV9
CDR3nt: TGTGCCAGCAGCGTAGGAGGAGGGGGCGCCGCCGGGGAGCTGTTTTTT
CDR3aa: CASSVGGGGAAGELFF

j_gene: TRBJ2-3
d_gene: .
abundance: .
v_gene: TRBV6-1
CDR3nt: TGTGCCAGCAGTGACAGGGGCGACACAGATACGCAGTATTTT
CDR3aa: CASSDRGDTDTQYF

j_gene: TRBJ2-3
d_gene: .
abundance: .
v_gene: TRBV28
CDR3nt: TGTGCCAGCAGTTTATACACCCGAGGAGGGGTTGAAGATACGCAGTATTTT
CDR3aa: CASSLYTRGGVEDTQYF

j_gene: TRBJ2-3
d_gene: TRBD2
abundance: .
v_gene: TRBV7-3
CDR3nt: TGTGCCAGCAGCTTAACGAGCGGGAGGGTAGATACGCAGTATTTT
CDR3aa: CASSLTSGRVDTQYF

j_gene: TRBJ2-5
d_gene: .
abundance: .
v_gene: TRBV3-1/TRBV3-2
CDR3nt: TGTGCCAGCAGCCAATTCGAAGAGACCCAGTACTTC
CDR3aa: CASSQFEETQYF

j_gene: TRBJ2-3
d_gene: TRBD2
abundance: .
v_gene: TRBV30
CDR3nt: TGTGCCTGGAGTGCCGAAGCGGGAAGGCTAAGCACAGATACGCAGTATTTT
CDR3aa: CAWSAEAGRLSTDTQYF

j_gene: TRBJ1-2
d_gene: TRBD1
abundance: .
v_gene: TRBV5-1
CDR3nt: TGCGCCAGCGGCCTGACAGGGGGGACCAACTATGGCTACACCTTC
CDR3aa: CASGLTGGTNYGYTF

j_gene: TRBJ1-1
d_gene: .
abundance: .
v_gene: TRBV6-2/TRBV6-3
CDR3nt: TGTGCCAGCAGTTACCTACCCGACACACCAGCTTTCTTT
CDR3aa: CASSYLPDTPAFF

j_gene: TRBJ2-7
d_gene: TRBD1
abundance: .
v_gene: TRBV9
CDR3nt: TGTGCCAGCAGCGCTCAGGGACAGCCCTACGAGCAGTACTTC
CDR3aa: CASSAQGQPYEQYF

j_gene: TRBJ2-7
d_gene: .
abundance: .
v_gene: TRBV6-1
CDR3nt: TGTGCCAGCAGTGAGCGTGGGCCTAACTACGAGCAGTACTTC
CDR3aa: CASSERGPNYEQYF

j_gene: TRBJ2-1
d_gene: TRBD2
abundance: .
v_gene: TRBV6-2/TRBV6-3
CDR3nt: TGTGCCAGCAGTTATTCAGGACTAGCGGGTGTTGGATCCTACAATGAGCAGTTCTTC
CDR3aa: CASSYSGLAGVGSYNEQFF

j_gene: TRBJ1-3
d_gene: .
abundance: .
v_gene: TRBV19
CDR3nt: TGTGCCAGTAGTCTAGGTACTCCCTCTGGAAACACCATATATTTT
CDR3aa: CASSLGTPSGNTIYF

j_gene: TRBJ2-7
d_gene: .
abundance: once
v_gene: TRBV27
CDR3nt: TGTGCCAGCAGCCCAGTAGGACAGTCCTGGGAGCAGTACTTC
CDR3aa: CASSPVGQSWEQYF

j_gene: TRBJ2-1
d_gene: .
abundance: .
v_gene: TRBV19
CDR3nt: TGTGCCAGTAGTAGTTTCAGGGAGCAGTTCTTC
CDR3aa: CASSSFREQFF

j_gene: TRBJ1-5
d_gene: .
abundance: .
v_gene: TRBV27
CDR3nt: TGTGCCAGCAGACTAAGGGCAGGGAAGGGGAGCAATCAGCCCCAGCATTTT
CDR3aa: CASRLRAGKGSNQPQHF

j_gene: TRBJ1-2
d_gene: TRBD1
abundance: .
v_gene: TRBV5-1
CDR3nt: TGCGCCAGCAGCTTGATGGGGACAGGGTCCGACTATGGCTACACCTTC
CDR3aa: CASSLMGTGSDYGYTF

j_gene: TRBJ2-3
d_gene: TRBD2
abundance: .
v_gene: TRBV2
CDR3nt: TGTGCCAGCAGAGCCAAAGCGGGAGGAGGGGCAGATACGCAGTATTTT
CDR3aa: CASRAKAGGGADTQYF

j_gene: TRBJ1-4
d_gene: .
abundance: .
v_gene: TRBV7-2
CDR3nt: .
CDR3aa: CASSSSDRGGGEKLFF

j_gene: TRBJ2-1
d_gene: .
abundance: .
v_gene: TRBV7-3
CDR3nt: TGTGCCAGCAGCTTAGCCCGGGGGAGCCTCCGGGAGCAGTTCTTC
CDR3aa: CASSLARGSLREQFF

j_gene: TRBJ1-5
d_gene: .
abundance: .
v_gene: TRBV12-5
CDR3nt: TGTGCTAGTGGTTTGGTACTCGCTAGCAATCAGCCCCAGCATTTT
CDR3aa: CASGLVLASNQPQHF

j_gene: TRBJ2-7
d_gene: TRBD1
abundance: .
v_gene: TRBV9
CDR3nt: TGTGCCAGCAGCTTGACCTCGACAGGGTACCCCTACGAGCAGTACTTC
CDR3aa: CASSLTSTGYPYEQYF

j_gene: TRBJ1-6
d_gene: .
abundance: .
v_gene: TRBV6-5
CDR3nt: TGTGCCAGCCGCAGACAGGTCTATAATTCACCCCTCCACTTT
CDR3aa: CASRRQVYNSPLHF

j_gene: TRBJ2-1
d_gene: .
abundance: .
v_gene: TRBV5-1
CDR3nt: TGCGCCAGCAGCTTGGCTAGCTACAATGAGCAGTTCTTC
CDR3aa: CASSLASYNEQFF

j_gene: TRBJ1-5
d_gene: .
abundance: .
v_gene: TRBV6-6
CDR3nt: TGTGCCAGCAGTTACTCAACGCCCGGGAATCAGCCCCAGCATTTT
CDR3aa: CASSYSTPGNQPQHF

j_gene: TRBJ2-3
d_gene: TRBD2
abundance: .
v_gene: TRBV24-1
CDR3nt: TGTGCCACCAGTGCACTAGCGTCAGATACGCAGTATTTT
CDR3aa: CATSALASDTQYF

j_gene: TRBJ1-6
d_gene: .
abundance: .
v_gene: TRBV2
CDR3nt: TGTGCCAGTCCCCGGGACCCCCGGAGGGATTCACCCCTCCACTTT
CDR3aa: CASPRDPRRDSPLHF

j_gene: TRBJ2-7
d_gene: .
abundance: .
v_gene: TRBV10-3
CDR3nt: TGTGCCATCAGTGACCAGTACGAGCAGTACTTC
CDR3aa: CAISDQYEQYF

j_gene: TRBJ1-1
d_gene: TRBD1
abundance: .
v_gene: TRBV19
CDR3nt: TGTGCCAGTAGTGGGCGGACAGGGGCCGCGTACACTGAAGCTTTCTTT
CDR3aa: CASSGRTGAAYTEAFF

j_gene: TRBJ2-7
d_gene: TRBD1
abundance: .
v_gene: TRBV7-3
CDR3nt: TGTGCCAGCAGCCCCGGGACAGGGGGCAAGGAGCAGTACTTC
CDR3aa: CASSPGTGGKEQYF

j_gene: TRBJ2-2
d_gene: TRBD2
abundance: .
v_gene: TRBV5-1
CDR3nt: TGCGCCAGCAGCTTCCGGGCGGGAGGGTTCACCGGGGAGCTGTTTTTT
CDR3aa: CASSFRAGGFTGELFF